Each of the 4 T cell receptor beta chains below was sequenced from the same sample in a study of read filtering for tumor transcriptome and immune sequencing. Molecular barcoded adaptors covering alpha/delta and beta/gamma chains were used on 400 to 450 ng RNA. TCRdb reprocessed the reads with MiXCR, giving one entry per CDR3 protein. The table records tens of thousands of distinct CDR3 sequences, 10% to 15% of them present only once. The material sequenced was a population of CD138-negative cells sorted from bone marrow. The source of these receptors is a donor older than 35 with multiple myeloma.

This clonotype was counted a few times. The genes are TRBV30 and TRBJ2-5; D is perhaps TRBD2 (5 bases). V lost 4 bases and J 3 bases, leaving 6 bases between the germline ends. Germline CDR1 and CDR2: GTSNPN and SVGIG (reference sequence). The CDR3 totals 11 residues. The CDR3 spells CAWTGKETQYF. The DNA for the CDR3 is TGTGCCTGGACGGGGAAAGAGACCCAGTACTTC.

This clonotype showed up many times. J is TRBJ2-3 and V is TRBV7-3; no definite D call. This CDR3 spans 13 amino acids. The germline V gene has CDR1 SGHTA and CDR2 FQGTGA. V was trimmed by 4 bases and J by 5 bases, leaving 10 bases between them. The CDR3 coding sequence is TGTGCCAGCAGCTCCACCCCAGGAGATACGCAGTATTTT. Translation gives CASSSTPGDTQYF.

This clonotype has a count of ten or more. The chain is built from TRBV6-2 or TRBV6-3 and TRBJ1-5; TRBD1 agrees at 9 bases. The CDR3 is made up of 16 amino acids. The V segment lost 5 bases and the J segment 2 bases; nucleotides outside the gene matches: 7. Per germline, CDR1 MNHEY and CDR2 SVGEGT. CDR3: CASSPRTGVGNQPQHF. CDR3 coding DNA: TGTGCCAGCAGTCCGCGGACAGGGGTTGGCAATCAGCCCCAGCATTTT.

This clonotype was detected many times. This chain uses TRBV30 with TRBJ2-3; maybe TRBD2 (5 bases). Trimming stripped 3 bases from V and 0 bases from J, with 13 bases between. The CDR3 is made up of 15 amino acids. The germline gives CDR1 GTSNPN, CDR2 SVGIG (reference sequence). The CDR3 protein is CAWSLGRRSTDTQYF. For the CDR3, the DNA is TGTGCCTGGAGCCTCGGCAGGAGGAGCACAGATACGCAGTATTTT.